This T cell receptor (beta chain) appears in the sequencing data of a study of blood T cells in healthy people across ages. Study-level points and caveats: Fewer expanded clones and more diversity marked long-lived versus aged donors.

The authors ran a second PCR of about 7 to 11 cycles using a sample-barcoded 5' primer and a J-beta primer mix. One entry per CDR3 protein results from TCRdb running MiXCR on the 5' RACE reads. The profile shows some 1,000,000 distinct CDR3 sequences, under 30% of them singletons. The CDR3 has 14 amino acids. Trimming cost V 1 base and J 2 bases, with 9 bases left between them. Germline V CDR1 and CDR2: SGHDN, FVKESK. Points on this clonotype: As yet, its antigen is unknown.

The data were also submitted as part of a second study, on T cells of mothers and their children. That paper notes: Second-PCR amplification with M1S added sample barcodes and 2-4 random nucleotides. Whether pairs are related or unrelated, thymic selection shapes their TCR recombination output in much the same way.

The sample consisted of blood. The sequence was obtained from a girl aged 2-15 years in good health. The gene calls are TRBV14 and TRBJ2-7; the D call may be TRBD1 or TRBD2 (5 bases each). The CDR3 loop reads CASSQGGNPYEQYF. Written as DNA, the CDR3 is TGTGCCAGCAGCCAAGGGGGGAACCCCTACGAGCAGTACTTC. The full variable domain, its missing parts supplied by reference TRBV14 and TRBJ2-7, is EAGVTQFPSHSVIEKGQTVTLRCDPISGHDNLYWYRRVMGKEIKFLLHFVKESKQDESGMPNNRFLAERTGGTYSTLKVQPAELEDSGVYFCASSQGGNPYEQYFGPGTRLTVT.